This T cell receptor (beta chain) stems from a study of cytomegalovirus exposure and HLA in healthy donors. Notes on the study in general: Roughly uniform depth of sequencing across donors was assumed in presence/absence analyses. About 87% or about 30% of the time was how often most TCR beta V segments were productive, according to an earlier analysis. HLA-A and HLA-B allele assignments for most subjects were reportedly predicted accurately using TCR beta sequences. A later analysis showed HLA-associated TCR beta chains outstripping equally common others in clonal expansion.

The PCR employed 60 Vbeta primers together with 13 Jbeta primers. The method was immunoSEQ multiplex PCR; TCRdb's version includes in-frame clones alone and lacks a portion of them. The table lists 95,000 to 150,000 clones, 80% to 90% of them singletons. Germline CDR1 is SGHRS and CDR2 is YFSETQ. This CDR3 has 15 residues. After removal of 4 bases from V and 7 bases from J, the junction contained 8 bases not matched to a gene. Comments on this clone: The antigen is undetermined.

Sample: PBMCs. The rearrangement uses TRBV5-1 and TRBJ1-6, with TRBD1 matching 7 bases. The receptor's source is a man in his forties in good health and CMV-seronegative. CDR3 sequence (DNA): TGCGCCAGCAGCATAGGGACAGCCCAAAATTCACCCCTCCACTTT. Encoded protein: CASSIGTAQNSPLHF.